This T cell receptor (beta chain) stems from a study of CD8+CD57+ T cells in acquired aplastic anemia. Germline values: CDR1 PRHDT, CDR2 FYEKMQ (reference sequence). The CDR3 runs to 14 residues. The junction had 4 bases not matched to a gene; V was cut back by 0 bases and J by 6 bases. Genomic DNA, the template, was used for profiling of the TCR beta VDJ and CDR3. TCRdb re-called the reads with MiXCR, one entry per CDR3 protein. The sample holds 100,000 to 120,000 distinct CDR3 sequences, 40% to 60% seen once. The chain carries TRBV13 and TRBJ1-2; TRBD1 agrees at 7 bases. The TCR comes from a human donor in good health, serving as a control. The material sequenced was sorted CD4+, CD8+, or CD8+CD57+ T cells (not recorded which) from PBMCs. The CDR3 loop is CASSLGQGFDGYTF. The CDR3 DNA reads as TGTGCCAGCAGCTTAGGACAGGGGTTCGATGGCTACACCTTC.